The sequence of this T cell receptor beta chain was determined in a study of shared clonotypes between healthy human individuals (dated by TCRdb to 2019 to 2021). In terms of the full investigation: The cohort included three men and a couple of women between 18 and 49 years of age. For each donor, three plates each were used for CD4 naive and CD4 memory, two plates were used for CD8 naive, and one plate was used for CD8 memory. Libraries were prepared and TCR repertoires were sequenced by different laboratories using diverse techniques, in order to increase sequencing depth and limit assay-specific biases. Each donor's leukapheresis produced roughly between about 0.9 and 9.5 billion PBMCs. To estimate repertoire size and how much clonotypes are shared between individuals, the study performed deep sequencing of blood TCR repertoires from 4 to 6 healthy adults.

Concerning this clone: Its target antigen remains unknown. Base quality data are lacking; no much larger clone is found one base away.

The donors were healthy, HIV-negative adults who had no recently reported acute infections or vaccinations. Only Caucasian adults living in Nashville, Tennessee, USA were represented among the donors. Magnetic negative selection was used to enrich CD4+ T cells, after which naive cells were positively selected on CD45RA and the negative fraction became the memory subset. Blood was obtained by leukapheresis, after which PBMCs were separated by Ficoll-Histopaque density gradient centrifugation and cryopreserved in liquid nitrogen vapor phase. Analytical flow cytometry was used to check the purity and quantity of every magnetically sorted T cell population. From each sorted fraction, genomic DNA was isolated and quantified by UV absorbance on a Nanodrop 2000c. Using the deep immunoSEQ assay, multiplex PCR amplified TCR CDR3 regions from genomic DNA. Genomic DNA extracted from each cell subset was distributed evenly over all wells of several immunoSEQ 96-well plates, and each plate served as one replicate. Each replicate PCR for sorted subsets received approximately 200 ng genomic DNA, equal to about 30,000 T cell genomes. Purified libraries were quantified with a Qubit 3.0 fluorometer, sized on a Bioanalyzer 2100, and re-quantified with the KAPA Library Quantification kit. Each immunoSEQ 96-well plate was sequenced on its own single-read 150-cycle Illumina NextSeq 550 flow cell. In the paper's pipeline: Because the immunoSEQ output included only junctional sequences and no quality scores, the filtering could not be the same as the filtering used for full-length reads. To assign V/J genes and CDR3, sequences were annotated using PyIR, a Python wrapper for IgBLAST v1.9, with IMGT germline references. Reads were removed for weak V/J assignments (E-value above 1e-6), missing CDR3, stop codons, out-of-frame junctions, or ambiguous translated residues. V3J clonotypes were defined as sequences sharing the same inferred V gene, J gene, and CDR3 amino acid sequence. Percentage overlap between repertoires was computed as shared unique clonotypes divided by the size of the smaller repertoire. Richness of each repertoire was evaluated using RTK rarefaction, the Chao1 estimator, and Recon v2.1 estimates of unobserved clonotypes. Generation probabilities for all TCRbeta clonotypes obtained by the gDNA method from a handful of donors were computed using OLGA. TCRdb mirrors the immuneACCESS table, restricted to in-frame sequences. Some clones are absent from its copies; in checked studies, under half trace to an unresolved V gene, and the reason for the others is unknown. V and J calls and clone size follow that table, whereas D and trimming were derived from the DNA. Present in this sample are some 790,000 clones, roughly two thirds of which were seen just once. Of the sample, less than 2% is held by the ten largest clones.

What the work shows at the level of the full study, not this receptor alone: Only blood was sampled, and tissue TCR repertoires likely differ from those in blood. Compared with non-shared clonotypes, clonotypes shared by all four sorted-subset donors had higher generation probabilities. Because the study included a small number of donors, the genetic and exposure-history diversity represented was limited. Pairwise subsampling led to the expectation that sequencing depth would affect the degree of clonotype sharing among donors. Even with the large sequencing depth, rarefaction of the sorted-subset datasets indicated that sequencing was incomplete. Naive subsets generally had larger estimated clonotype richness than memory subsets did. About 5% of naive CD4, roughly 3.6% of naive CD8, 2% to 2.5% of memory CD4, and about 0.4% of memory CD8 clonotypes were shared across a few donors.

Relative to germline, V is 7 bases shorter and J is 0 bases shorter, with 10 bases between their ends. Reading the germline V gene gives CDR1 MDHEN and CDR2 SYDVKM. From the cysteine up to the phenylalanine, the CDR3 has a length of 14 residues. Of the read, only the CDR3 DNA is kept; its 42 bases are in frame from base 1. The rearrangement combines TRBV28 with TRBJ2-1, with an unclear D gene assignment. The sequence was collected from a woman in her thirties in good health. The sample comprised memory CD4+ T cells sorted from blood. In light of the paper, this sample's cell subset or site label describes: CD45RA-negative fraction. In nucleotide form, the sequence is TGTGCCAGCATTGAGAGTCACTCCTACAATGAGCAGTTCTTC. The translation is CASIESHSYNEQFF.